The TCR beta chain described here comes from a study of blood T cell repertoires in COVID-19. The CDR3 loop spans 15 amino acids. Germline loops: CDR1 KGHSH, CDR2 LQKENI. After removal of 2 bases from V and 6 bases from J, the junction contained 8 bases not matched to a gene. This clone was seen a single time. The repertoire was sequenced with immunoSEQ multiplex PCR; TCRdb's copy has only in-frame clones and lacks some. This table holds fewer than 250,000 clones, 70% to 90% found once. Sequencing was performed on peripheral blood. The rearrangement uses TRBV18 and TRBJ2-7, with 9 nucleotides matching TRBD1. The source of this sequence is a woman in her thirties or forties who had recovered from COVID-19. CDR3 nucleotides: TGTGCCAGCTCACCAACGGACAGGGGTTTGAGCGAGCAGTACTTC. Residues: CASSPTDRGLSEQYF.